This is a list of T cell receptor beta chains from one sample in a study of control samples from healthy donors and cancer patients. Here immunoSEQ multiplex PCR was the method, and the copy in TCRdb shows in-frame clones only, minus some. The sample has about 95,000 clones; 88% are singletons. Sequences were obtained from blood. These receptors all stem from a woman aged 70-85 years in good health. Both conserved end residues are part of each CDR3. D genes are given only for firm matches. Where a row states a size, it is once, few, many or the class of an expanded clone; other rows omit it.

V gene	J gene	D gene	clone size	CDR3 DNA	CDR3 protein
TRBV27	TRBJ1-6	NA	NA	TGTGCCAGCAGTTTAGACCTGGGGGGGAGAAATTCACCCCTCCACTTT	CASSLDLGGRNSPLHF
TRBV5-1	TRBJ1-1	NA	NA	TGCGCCAGCAAATTAGGTGGGGTGAACACTGAAGCTTTCTTT	CASKLGGVNTEAFF
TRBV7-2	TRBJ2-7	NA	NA	TGTGCCAGCAGCTCAACCTTAGCCTACGAGCAGTACTTC	CASSSTLAYEQYF
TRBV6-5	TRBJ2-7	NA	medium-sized	TGTGCCAGCAGCGACTCTCCTTCCTCCTACGACGAGCAGTACTTC	CASSDSPSSYDEQYF
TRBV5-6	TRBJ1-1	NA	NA	TGTGCCAGCAGCTTGAGTGGGACTGAAGCTTTCTTT	CASSLSGTEAFF
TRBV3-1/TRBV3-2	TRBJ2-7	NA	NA	TGTGCCAGCAGCCAAGCCCGGACTTACTACGAGCAGTACTTC	CASSQARTYYEQYF
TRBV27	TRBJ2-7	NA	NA	TGTGCCAGCAGGGGGGCTGACGGAATTGATTGGGGGCAGTACTTC	CASRGADGIDWGQYF
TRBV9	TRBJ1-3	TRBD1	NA	TGTGCCAGCAGCTTACTACAGGGGGTTTCTGGAAACACCATATATTTT	CASSLLQGVSGNTIYF
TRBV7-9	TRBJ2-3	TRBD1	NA	TGTGCCAGCAGCTTAGATGACAGGGGGACGGATACGCAGTATTTT	CASSLDDRGTDTQYF
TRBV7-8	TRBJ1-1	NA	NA	TGTGCCAGCACCGTACAGGGAAACACTGAAGCTTTCTTT	CASTVQGNTEAFF
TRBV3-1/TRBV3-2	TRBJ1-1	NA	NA	TGTGCCAGCAGCCAAGACACCTTGGGGACTGAAGCTTTCTTT	CASSQDTLGTEAFF
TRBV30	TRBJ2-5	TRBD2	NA	TGTGCCTGGAGAGATAGCGGGGGAATAGAGACCCAGTACTTC	CAWRDSGGIETQYF
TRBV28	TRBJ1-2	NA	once	TGTGCCAGCAGTTTGGCCACGCTCTATGGCTACACCTTC	CASSLATLYGYTF
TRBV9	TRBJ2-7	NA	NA	TGTGCCAGCAGCGTAGGTGGAGTATCCTACGAGCAGTACTTC	CASSVGGVSYEQYF
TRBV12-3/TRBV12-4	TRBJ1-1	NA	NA	TGTGCCAGCAGTCCGGGGTGGAACACTGAAGCTTTCTTT	CASSPGWNTEAFF
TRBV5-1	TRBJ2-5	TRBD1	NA	TGCGCCAGCAGAAACTCCGGGACAGCGGAGACCCAGTACTTC	CASRNSGTAETQYF
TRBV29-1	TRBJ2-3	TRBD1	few	TGCAGCGTTGAACCGGACAGGTCCCCAGATACGCAGTATTTT	CSVEPDRSPDTQYF
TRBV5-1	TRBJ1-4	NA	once	TGCGCCAGCAGCTCAACAGGGCAGACTAATGAAAAACTGTTTTTT	CASSSTGQTNEKLFF
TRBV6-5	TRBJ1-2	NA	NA	TGTGCCAGCAGTAACGAGAGAAGGGGCCACACCTTC	CASSNERRGHTF
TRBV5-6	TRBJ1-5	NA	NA	TGTGCCAGCAGCTTGGGTACGAAGCCCCAGCATTTT	CASSLGTKPQHF
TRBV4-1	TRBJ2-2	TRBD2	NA	TGCGCCAGCAGCCGAATAGCGGGGGGACTGAGGACCGGGGAGCTGTTTTTT	CASSRIAGGLRTGELFF
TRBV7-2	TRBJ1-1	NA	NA	TGTGCCAGCAGCTTAGGGCACCAGAACACTGAAGCTTTCTTT	CASSLGHQNTEAFF
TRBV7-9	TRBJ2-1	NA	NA	TGTGCCAGCAGGGTCGGGCCCCCCGGGGGTGAGCAGTTCTTC	CASRVGPPGGEQFF
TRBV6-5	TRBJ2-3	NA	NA	TGTGCCAGCAAGGATTTTAGCACAGATACGCAGTATTTT	CASKDFSTDTQYF
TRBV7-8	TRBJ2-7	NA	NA	TGTGCCAGCAGCTTAGCGGGAGCCTACGAGCAGTACTTC	CASSLAGAYEQYF
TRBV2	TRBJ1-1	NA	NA	TGTGCCAGCAGGCTGGGACGACAGAACACTGAAGCTTTCTTT	CASRLGRQNTEAFF
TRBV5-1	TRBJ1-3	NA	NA	TGCGCCAGCAGCCAGAGTACGGGTGGAAACACCATATATTTT	CASSQSTGGNTIYF
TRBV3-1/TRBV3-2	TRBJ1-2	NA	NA	TGTGCCAGCAGCCCAGGGGAACGCGGCTACACCTTC	CASSPGERGYTF
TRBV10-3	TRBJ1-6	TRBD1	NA	TGTGCCATCAAGGTCCAGGGGGGTGATTCACCCCTCCACTTT	CAIKVQGGDSPLHF
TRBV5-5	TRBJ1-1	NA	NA	TGTGCCAGCAGCTTGGGTCCGGGGACCGGCACTGAAGCTTTCTTT	CASSLGPGTGTEAFF
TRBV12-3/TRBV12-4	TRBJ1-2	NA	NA	TGTGCCAGCAGTTTGTTGGGGGCGTTTGGCTACACCTTC	CASSLLGAFGYTF
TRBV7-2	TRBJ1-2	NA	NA	TGTGCCAGCAGCCTCCGGACGGCTTCGATAGGGGATGGCTACACCTTC	CASSLRTASIGDGYTF
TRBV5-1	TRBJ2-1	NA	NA	TGCGCCAGCAGCTTGGCAGGACAGAGATACAATGAGCAGTTCTTC	CASSLAGQRYNEQFF
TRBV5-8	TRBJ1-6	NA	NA	TGTGCCAGCAGCTTGGGATCAGCCAATTCCTATAATTCACCCCTCCACTTT	CASSLGSANSYNSPLHF
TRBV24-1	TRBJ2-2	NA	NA	TGTGCCACCAGATTTCTGAGCCGGGGGGCAAGCGGGGAGCTGTTTTTT	CATRFLSRGASGELFF
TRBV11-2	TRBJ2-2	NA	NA	TGTGCCAACCGACAGCCGGGCACCGGGGAGCTGTTTTTT	CANRQPGTGELFF
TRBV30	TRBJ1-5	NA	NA	TGTGCCTGGAGTGGTAACAGTCAGACTCAGCCCCAGCATTTT	CAWSGNSQTQPQHF
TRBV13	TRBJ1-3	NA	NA	TGTGCCAGCAGCTTAAAACGCTTACGAGGGGGAGCTGGAAACACCATATATTTT	CASSLKRLRGGAGNTIYF
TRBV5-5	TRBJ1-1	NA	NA	TGTGCCAGCAGCTTAACGTCGGCAGGGCAAAGTGAAGCTTTCTTT	CASSLTSAGQSEAFF
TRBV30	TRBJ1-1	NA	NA	TGTGCCTCCCGGGGGAAAAAGACCGAACAAATGAACACTGAAGCTTTCTTT	CASRGKKTEQMNTEAFF
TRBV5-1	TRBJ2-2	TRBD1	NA	TGCGCCAGCAGCCGACAGGGGAGGTCCGGGGAGCTGTTTTTT	CASSRQGRSGELFF
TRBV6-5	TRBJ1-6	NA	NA	TGTGCCAGCATCCTGGGGGCGATAAATTCACCCCTCCACTTT	CASILGAINSPLHF
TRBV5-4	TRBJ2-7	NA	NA	TGTGCCAGCAGCTTGGATAGCGGCTCCTACGAGCAGTACTTC	CASSLDSGSYEQYF
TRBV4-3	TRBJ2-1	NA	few	TGCGCCAGCAGCCAAGAACTGACTAGTAGGAATGAGCAGTTCTTC	CASSQELTSRNEQFF
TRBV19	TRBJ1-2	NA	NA	TGTGCCAGTAGTATAGACAGAAAGTATGGCTACACCTTC	CASSIDRKYGYTF
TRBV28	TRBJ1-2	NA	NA	TGTGCCAGCAGTTTAGGAGGGAAACCTAATGGCTACACCTTC	CASSLGGKPNGYTF
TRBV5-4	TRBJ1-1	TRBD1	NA	TGTGCCAGCAGCTTGGAAAGACAGGGGACTGAAGCTTTCTTT	CASSLERQGTEAFF